This T cell receptor beta chain was recorded in a study of shared T cell receptors in the human thymus. With V trimmed by 3 bases and J by 4 bases, 8 bases remained unmatched. The CDR3 has 17 residues. Germline V gives CDR1 LGHNA, CDR2 YNFKEQ. Sequenced by immunoSEQ multiplex PCR; TCRdb stores in-frame clones only, minus some. The repertoire includes almost 550,000 clones, about 80% of them detected once, and around 0.013% sits in the top ten. These same records also appear under a second study, on human thymus T cells. This second study notes: The donor group consisted of healthy Finnish infants who were having corrective surgery for congenital heart defects. Thymus was obtained from resections taken during corrective heart surgery. What related research reported was that thymic repertoires overlapped highly among unrelated individuals.

What was sequenced was thymocytes. The chain is built from TRBV4-2 and TRBJ2-6; 8 bases agree with TRBD1. The TCR originated in a boy in the first two years of life with a congenital heart defect. The CDR3 DNA reads TGTGCCAGCAGCCACTTAGACAGGGGATCGGGGGCCAACGTCCTGACTTTC. Protein sequence: CASSHLDRGSGANVLTF.